This passage covers 20 T cell receptor beta chains from one sample sequenced in a study of T-cell reconstitution after alpha-beta-depleted transplantation in children. Preparation of the TCRbeta library was carried out with unique molecular identifiers. TCRdb called the PCR reads again in MiXCR, with one record for every CDR3 protein. The table lists around 450,000 distinct CDR3 sequences, 15% to 20% of them singletons. The material sequenced was PBMCs, mostly from graft donor cells, taken 360 days after TCRalphabeta/CD19-depleted stem cell transplant. The receptor source for this set is a boy younger than two who had a stem cell transplant for Wiskott-Aldrich syndrome, so the T cells may come from the graft donor.

This chain uses TRBV15 with TRBJ2-3; 9 nucleotides line up with TRBD2. Germline CDR1 and CDR2: LNHNV and YYDKDF (reference sequence). The CDR3 loop spans 13 amino acids. Trimming removed 0 bases from V and 14 bases from J; junction bases left unmatched: 6. This CDR3 is CATSRDWAGGLYF. The CDR3 nucleotides are TGTGCCACCAGCAGAGATTGGGCGGGGGGGCTGTATTTT. Complete variable domain (other parts from reference TRBV15 and TRBJ2-3): DAMVIQNPRYQVTQFGKPVTLSCSQTLNHNVMYWYQQKSSQAPKLLFHYYDKDFNNEADTPDNFQSRRPNTSFCFLDIRSPGLGDTAMYLCATSRDWAGGLYFGPGTRLTVL.

The V call is TRBV7-8, the J call TRBJ2-5; 7 bases are a match to TRBD1. Per the germline V gene, CDR1 is SGHVS and CDR2 is FQNEAQ. The junction had 7 bases not matched to a gene; V was cut back by 4 bases and J by 2 bases. The length of the CDR3 is 15 residues. CDR3 in amino acids: CASSSGQAGQETQYF. DNA for the CDR3: TGTGCCAGCAGCTCCGGACAGGCGGGTCAAGAGACCCAGTACTTC.

The chain carries TRBV29-1 and TRBJ2-1, with 10 positions matching TRBD2. The length of the CDR3 is 14 residues. Germline V gene sequence: CDR1 SQVTM, CDR2 ANQGSEA. With V trimmed by 8 bases and J by 15 bases, 19 bases remained unmatched. CDR3 loop: CSTALHGLADNMFF. DNA of the CDR3: TGCAGCACTGCCCTCCATGGACTAGCGGACAATATGTTCTTC.

This chain connects TRBV11-2 to TRBJ2-3; TRBD2 matches at 13 bases. V shed 7 bases and J 6 bases; nucleotides not matched to a gene: 7. This CDR3 region has 15 residues. CDR1 and CDR2 (germline): SGHAT, FQNNGV. The CDR3 DNA sequence: TGTGCCAGCACCAAACTAGCGGGGGGGATGGATACGCAGTATTTT. Translation gives CASTKLAGGMDTQYF.

The sample holds a few counts of this clonotype. The rearrangement uses TRBV5-1 and TRBJ1-6, with D perhaps TRBD1 (5 bases). Germline V gives CDR1 SGHRS, CDR2 YFSETQ. The CDR3 is 15 residues long. Trimming left V 5 bases short and J 7 bases short, with 16 bases between. The CDR3 here is CASRKERDVNSPLHF. The CDR3 DNA is TGCGCCAGCAGGAAAGAAAGGGACGTAAATTCACCCCTCCACTTT.

This clonotype has just a few counts. The chain couples TRBV12-3 or TRBV12-4 to TRBJ1-5, with TRBD1 identical over 7 bases. V lost 6 bases and J lost 6; bases outside the gene matches: 8. The CDR3 is 14 residues long. Written as DNA, the CDR3 is TGTGCCAGCAGCCAGACAGGGATGGGTCAGCCCCAGCATTTT. This gives the protein CASSQTGMGQPQHF.

On this clonotype itself: A much larger clone lies one base from this, so it may be a read error. The chain uses TRBV6-2 or TRBV6-3 and TRBJ2-5; D ambiguous. With 1 base removed from V and 5 bases from J, the gap between germline ends came to 2 bases. Germline assignment: CDR1 MNHEY and CDR2 SVGEGT. This CDR3 is built from 11 residues. CDR3 region: CASSYWETQYF. CDR3 DNA sequence: TGTGCCAGCAGTTACTGGGAGACCCAGTACTTC.

This clonotype came up a few times. The gene calls are TRBV6-5 and TRBJ2-1, with D perhaps matching TRBD1 or TRBD2 (6 bases each). This CDR3 is 12 amino acids long. The germline CDR1 and CDR2 sequences are MNHEY and SVGAGI. Trimming removed 3 bases from V and 13 bases from J, with 13 bases in between. The CDR3 protein is CASSYFGGIQFF. CDR3 DNA: TGTGCCAGCAGTTATTTCGGGGGCATACAGTTCTTC.

This clonotype was picked up a small number of times. The chain couples TRBV10-3 to TRBJ2-3; D possibly corresponds to TRBD2 (6 bases). This CDR3 region has 14 residues. Germline lookup yields CDR1 ENHRY and CDR2 SYGVKD. The ends were cut back, 0 bases at V and 4 bases at J, with 8 bases in the middle. This CDR3 reads CAISESRRADTQYF. As DNA, the CDR3 is TGTGCCATCAGTGAGTCGAGGAGGGCAGATACGCAGTATTTT.

This sequence joins TRBV29-1 and TRBJ2-1; 11 positions match TRBD2. Trimming took 4 bases from V and 4 from J; bases not matched to a gene: 6. The CDR3 is 15 amino acids. Germline V gene data show CDR1 as SQVTM and CDR2 as ANQGSEA. CDR3 region: CSVAGLAGVYNEQFF. CDR3 coding DNA: TGCAGCGTTGCCGGACTAGCGGGTGTATACAATGAGCAGTTCTTC.

The CDR3 DNA is TGCAGCGGGTACCTAGCGACTCGGGAGACCCAGTACTTC. As protein: CSGYLATRETQYF. The genes are TRBV29-1 and TRBJ2-5; maybe TRBD2 (6 bases). Germline V gives CDR1 SQVTM, CDR2 ANQGSEA. Deletions cut 7 bases from V and 5 bases from J, with 17 bases between. The CDR3 length is 13 residues.

This chain uses TRBV7-2 with TRBJ2-1, with TRBD2 matching over 10 bases. The CDR3 extends over 17 amino acids. The trim removed 1 base at V and 4 bases at J, leaving 7 bases unmatched. Germline lookup yields CDR1 SGHTA and CDR2 FQGNSA. The CDR3 nucleotides are TGTGCCAGCAGCTTAGGCGCTAGCGGGAGTTTATACAATGAGCAGTTCTTC. This encodes CASSLGASGSLYNEQFF. Looking up the rest from reference TRBV7-2 and TRBJ2-1 gives the full variable domain: GAGVSQSPSNKVTEKGKDVELRCDPISGHTALYWYRQSLGQGLEFLIYFQGNSAPDKSGLPSDRFSAERTGGSVSTLTIQRTQQEDSAVYLCASSLGASGSLYNEQFFGPGTRLTVL.

This clonotype was observed a handful of times. The chain uses TRBV4-1 and TRBJ2-1; tentative D call: TRBD2 (6 bases). CDR3 length: 15 amino acids. Germline lookup yields CDR1 MGHRA and CDR2 YSYEKL. V lost 1 base, J lost 7 bases, and 14 bases lay in between. The DNA for the CDR3 is TGCGCCAGCAGCCAAGTGTGGAGGGGCCCGAATGAGCAGTTCTTC. This translates into CASSQVWRGPNEQFF.

This sequence joins TRBV5-5 and TRBJ1-1; no definite D call. The CDR3 has 12 residues. The V gene's germline CDR1 is SGHKS and CDR2 YYEKEE (reference sequence). V was pared by 7 bases and J by 5 bases, with 12 bases between. The CDR3 is CASEYHGTEAFF. The CDR3 bases are TGTGCCAGCGAATATCATGGAACTGAAGCTTTCTTT.

The chain uses TRBV24-1 and TRBJ1-1, with TRBD1 as a possible D gene (5 bases). The CDR3 consists of 12 residues. Trimming left V 7 bases short and J 1 base short, with 6 bases between. Per the germline V gene, CDR1 is KGHDR and CDR2 is SFDVKD. The CDR3 loop reads CATSDRNTEAFF. Here the CDR3 DNA reads TGTGCCACCAGCGACAGGAACACTGAAGCTTTCTTT.

This clonotype was observed a few times. The genes are TRBV4-1 and TRBJ2-5; 9 positions match TRBD1. Unmatched junction bases numbered 9, after V lost 0 bases and J lost 4 bases. This CDR3 spans 17 amino acids. Germline CDR1 is MGHRA and CDR2 is YSYEKL. CDR3: CASSQDPQGALRETQYF. The CDR3 coding sequence is TGCGCCAGCAGCCAAGACCCACAGGGGGCATTGAGAGAGACCCAGTACTTC.

This clonotype occurred many times. This chain joins TRBV11-2 and TRBJ2-2, with D unresolved. Germline V gene lookup returns CDR1 SGHAT and CDR2 FQNNGV. Trimming took 5 bases from V and 5 from J, leaving 18 bases between them. CDR3 length: 16 residues. In DNA form, the CDR3 reads TGTGCCAGCAGCCGTAGAACGGCAAGCTTAACCGGGGAGCTGTTTTTT. It yields the protein CASSRRTASLTGELFF.

The chain has TRBV5-1 and TRBJ2-2; D unclear. Trimming stripped 4 bases from V and 3 bases from J, with 16 bases between. This CDR3 has 16 amino acids. The germline CDR1 and CDR2 sequences are SGHRS and YFSETQ. The CDR3 DNA follows: TGCGCCAGCAGCCCCGAAGGCGCGCTTTACACCGGGGAGCTGTTTTTT. This codes for CASSPEGALYTGELFF. Full variable domain (missing parts from reference TRBV5-1 and TRBJ2-2): KAGVTQTPRYLIKTRGQQVTLSCSPISGHRSVSWYQQTPGQGLQFLFEYFSETQRNKGNFPGRFSGRQFSNSRSEMNVSTLELGDSALYLCASSPEGALYTGELFFGEGSRLTVL.

V and J are TRBV5-1 and TRBJ2-1, with 7 bases fitting TRBD2. The CDR3 covers 16 residues. V shed 0 bases, J shed 0 bases, and the junction held 3 bases outside the gene matches. Per the germline V gene, CDR1 is SGHRS and CDR2 is YFSETQ. The CDR3 region has the DNA TGCGCCAGCAGCTTGGAACCTAGCGGCTCCTACAATGAGCAGTTCTTC. Protein sequence: CASSLEPSGSYNEQFF.

This clonotype turned up a few times. This sequence joins TRBV5-1 and TRBJ2-1; D is unclear. Deletions cut 0 bases from V and 5 bases from J, with 9 bases between. The CDR3 is made up of 14 amino acids. Per the germline V gene, CDR1 is SGHRS and CDR2 is YFSETQ. In DNA, the CDR3 is TGCGCCAGCAGCTTGGTGCTGAATAACAATGAGCAGTTCTTC. It is translated as CASSLVLNNNEQFF.